The clone carrying this TCR beta chain occurred many times. Its antigen remains unknown. Amplified regions were TCR beta CDR3 sequences from RNA transcripts. Researchers ran a first-round RT-PCR on the TCR CDR3 using the HTBI primer set. TCRdb re-called the multiplex PCR reads through MiXCR, storing one row per CDR3 protein. Among fewer than 250,000 distinct CDR3 sequences listed, approximately 25% were seen once. CDR3 length equals 13 residues. Trimming stripped 4 bases from V and 6 bases from J, with 13 bases between. Germline loops: CDR1 MDHEN, CDR2 SYDVKM. Not enrolled were patients with uncontrolled infection, other autoimmune disease, pregnancy or lactation. The entry originates in a study of T cells in Graves' hyperthyroidism and ophthalmopathy. The wider study: At initial diagnosis, before any treatment had begun, peripheral blood was obtained. Broader study findings: Patients with ophthalmopathy were separated from those with stable hyperthyroidism by a 13 V-J model.

Sequencing was performed on blood. The receptor comes from a woman aged 40 to 50 with Graves' ophthalmopathy. This chain connects TRBV28 to TRBJ2-7, with D maybe TRBD2 (6 bases). CDR3 nucleotide sequence: TGTGCCAGCAGTTGGCGGGGAGTGACCGAGCAGTACTTC. Translated: CASSWRGVTEQYF.